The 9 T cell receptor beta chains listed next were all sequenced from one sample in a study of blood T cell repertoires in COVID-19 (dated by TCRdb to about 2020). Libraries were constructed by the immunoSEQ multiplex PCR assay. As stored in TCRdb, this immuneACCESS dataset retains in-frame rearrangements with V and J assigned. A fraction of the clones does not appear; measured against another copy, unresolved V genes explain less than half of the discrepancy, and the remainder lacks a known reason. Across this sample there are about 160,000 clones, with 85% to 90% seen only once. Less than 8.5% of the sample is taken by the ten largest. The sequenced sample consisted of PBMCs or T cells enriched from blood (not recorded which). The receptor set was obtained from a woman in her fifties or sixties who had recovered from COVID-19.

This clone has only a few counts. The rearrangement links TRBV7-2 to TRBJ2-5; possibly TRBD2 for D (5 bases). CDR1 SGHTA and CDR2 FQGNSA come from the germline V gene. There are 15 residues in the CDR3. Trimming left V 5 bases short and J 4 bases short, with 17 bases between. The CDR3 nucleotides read TGTGCCAGCAGCCATTCCTGGCACAGCGGAGAGACCCAGTACTTC. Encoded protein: CASSHSWHSGETQYF.

CDR3 nucleotide sequence: TGTGCCAGCAGCGTGTCGACAGGGGGAACTAATGAAAAACTGTTTTTT. This encodes CASSVSTGGTNEKLFF. The chain has TRBV9 and TRBJ1-4; 9 bases map to TRBD1. The germline V gene encodes CDR1 SGDLS and CDR2 YYNGEE. V was clipped by 2 bases and J by 1 base; unmatched bases: 3. The CDR3 is 16 residues long. The entire variable domain, with the rest obtained from reference TRBV9 and TRBJ1-4, is as follows: DSGVTQTPKHLITATGQRVTLRCSPRSGDLSVYWYQQSLDQGLQFLIQYYNGEERAKGNILERFSAQQFPDLHSELNLSSLELGDSALYFCASSVSTGGTNEKLFFGSGTQLSVL.

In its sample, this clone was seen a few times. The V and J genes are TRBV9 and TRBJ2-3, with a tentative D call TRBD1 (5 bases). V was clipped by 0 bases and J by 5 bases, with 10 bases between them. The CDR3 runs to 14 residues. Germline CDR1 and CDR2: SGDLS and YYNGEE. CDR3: CASSVGLGQDTQYF. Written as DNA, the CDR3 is TGTGCCAGCAGCGTAGGACTGGGGCAAGATACGCAGTATTTT.

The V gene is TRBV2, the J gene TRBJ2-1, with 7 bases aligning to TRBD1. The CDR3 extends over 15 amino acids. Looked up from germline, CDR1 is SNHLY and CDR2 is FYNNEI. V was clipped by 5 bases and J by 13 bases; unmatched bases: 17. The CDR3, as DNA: TGTGCCAGCAGTCCCCGGGACAGAAGACTCCTTTCCCAGTTCTTC. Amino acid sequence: CASSPRDRRLLSQFF.

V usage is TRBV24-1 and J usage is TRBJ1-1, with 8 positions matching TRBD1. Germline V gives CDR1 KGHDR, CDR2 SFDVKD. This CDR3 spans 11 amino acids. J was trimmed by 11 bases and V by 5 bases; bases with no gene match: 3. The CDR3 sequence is CATSARGRAFF. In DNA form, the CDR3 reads TGTGCCACCAGTGCCAGGGGGCGGGCTTTCTTT.

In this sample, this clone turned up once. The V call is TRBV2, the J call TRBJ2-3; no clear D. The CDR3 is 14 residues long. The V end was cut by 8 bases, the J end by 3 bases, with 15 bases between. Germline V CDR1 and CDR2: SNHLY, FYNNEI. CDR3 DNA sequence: TGTGCCAGCCGAGCCTTCCCACCAACAGATACGCAGTATTTT. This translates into CASRAFPPTDTQYF.

The CDR3 spells CAISEGGQPQETQYF. In DNA, the CDR3 is TGTGCCATCAGTGAGGGCGGGCAACCTCAAGAGACCCAGTACTTC. The chain has TRBV10-3 and TRBJ2-5; possibly TRBD2 for D (5 bases). This CDR3 has 15 residues. Trimming pared 2 bases from V and 2 bases from J, leaving 12 bases between. From germline, CDR1 is ENHRY and CDR2 SYGVKD.

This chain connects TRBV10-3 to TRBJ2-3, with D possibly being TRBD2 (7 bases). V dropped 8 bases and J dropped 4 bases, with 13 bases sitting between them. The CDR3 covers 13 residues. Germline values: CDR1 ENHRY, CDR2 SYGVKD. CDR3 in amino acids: CAIQGGVPDTQYF. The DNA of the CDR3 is TGTGCCATCCAAGGGGGGGTCCCAGATACGCAGTATTTT.

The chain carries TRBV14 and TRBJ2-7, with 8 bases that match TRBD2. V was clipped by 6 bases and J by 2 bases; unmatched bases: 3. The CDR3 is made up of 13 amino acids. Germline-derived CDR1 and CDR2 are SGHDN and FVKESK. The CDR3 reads CASRRGLAYEQYF. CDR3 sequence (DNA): TGTGCCAGCAGGCGGGGACTAGCCTACGAGCAGTACTTC. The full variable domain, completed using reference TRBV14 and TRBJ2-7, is EAGVTQFPSHSVIEKGQTVTLRCDPISGHDNLYWYRRVMGKEIKFLLHFVKESKQDESGMPNNRFLAERTGGTYSTLKVQPAELEDSGVYFCASRRGLAYEQYFGPGTRLTVT.